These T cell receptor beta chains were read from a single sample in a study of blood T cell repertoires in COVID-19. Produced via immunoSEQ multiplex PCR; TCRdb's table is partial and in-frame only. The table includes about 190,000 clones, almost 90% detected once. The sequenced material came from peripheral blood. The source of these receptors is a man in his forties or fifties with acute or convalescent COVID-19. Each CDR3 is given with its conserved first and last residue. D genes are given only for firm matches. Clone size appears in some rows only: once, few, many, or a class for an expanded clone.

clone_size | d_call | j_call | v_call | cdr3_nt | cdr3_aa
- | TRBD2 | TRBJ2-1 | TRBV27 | TGTGCCAGCAGCAATGGGGGGGGGACTAGCGGTTACAATGAGCAGTTCTTC | CASSNGGGTSGYNEQFF
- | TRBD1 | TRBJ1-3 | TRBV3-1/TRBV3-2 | TGTGCCAGCAGCCCGGGACAGGGATTAGGCGGAAACACCATATATTTT | CASSPGQGLGGNTIYF
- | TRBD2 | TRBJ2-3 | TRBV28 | TGTGCCAGCAGCCCAGCGGGATACACAGATACGCAGTATTTT | CASSPAGYTDTQYF
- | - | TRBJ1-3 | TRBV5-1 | TGCGCCAGCAGCTTGAGTGGGGGGTTTGGAAACACCATATATTTT | CASSLSGGFGNTIYF
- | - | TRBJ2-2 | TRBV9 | TGTGCCAGCAGCGTACAATCAGGATTCCTAACCGGGGAGCTGTTTTTT | CASSVQSGFLTGELFF
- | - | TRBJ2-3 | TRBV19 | TGTGCCAGTAGCCCCCAACAGGTATATGGGGACACAGATACGCAGTATTTT | CASSPQQVYGDTDTQYF
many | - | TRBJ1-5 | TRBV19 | TGTGCCAGTACCCAATGGCCAGGGAATCAGCCCCAGCATTTT | CASTQWPGNQPQHF
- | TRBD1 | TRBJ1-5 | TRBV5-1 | TGCGCCAGCAGCCCGGGACAGATCAATCAGCCCCAGCATTTT | CASSPGQINQPQHF
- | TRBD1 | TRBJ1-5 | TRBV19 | TGTGCCAGTAGTATTGTAGGGGGCATCGGTCAGCCCCAGCATTTT | CASSIVGGIGQPQHF
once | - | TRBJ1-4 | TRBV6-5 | TGTGCCAGCAGTAAACTAGAGGGAACTAATGAAAAACTGTTTTTT | CASSKLEGTNEKLFF
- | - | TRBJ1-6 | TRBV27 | TGTGCCAGCAGTTCGAGAGATGGCCCGGGACCCCTCCACTTT | CASSSRDGPGPLHF
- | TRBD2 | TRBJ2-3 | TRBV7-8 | TGTGCCAGCAGCCCCGGGACTAGCGGACGCACAGATACGCAGTATTTT | CASSPGTSGRTDTQYF
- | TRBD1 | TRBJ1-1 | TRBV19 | TGTGCCAGTAGCGCAGGGGGAAGGTTGAACACTGAAGCTTTCTTT | CASSAGGRLNTEAFF
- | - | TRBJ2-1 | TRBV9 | TGTGCCAGCAGCTCCCTCAACACCGCCTCCTACAATGAGCAGTTCTTC | CASSSLNTASYNEQFF
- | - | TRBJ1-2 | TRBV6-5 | TGTGCCAGCAGTATGACAGTTAACTATGGCTACACCTTC | CASSMTVNYGYTF
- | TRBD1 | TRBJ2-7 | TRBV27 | TGTGCCAGCAGTACTCAGGGGGCCCTAAACGAGCAGTACTTC | CASSTQGALNEQYF
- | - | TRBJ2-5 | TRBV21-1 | TGTGCCAGCCCCACAACTAAAAGTAAAGAGACCCAGTACTTC | CASPTTKSKETQYF
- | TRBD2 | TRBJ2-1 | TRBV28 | TGTGCCAGCAGCCCCGGGGGGAGCAATGAGCAGTTCTTC | CASSPGGSNEQFF
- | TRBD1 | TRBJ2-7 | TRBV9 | TGTGCCAGCAGCGTGGAGACAGGGAACGAGCAGTACTTC | CASSVETGNEQYF
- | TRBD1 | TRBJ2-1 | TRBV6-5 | TGTGCCAGCAGTTCTCCACAGGGGGCGGACTACAATGAGCAGTTCTTC | CASSSPQGADYNEQFF
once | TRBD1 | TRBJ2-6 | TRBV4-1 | TGCGCCAGCAGCCAAGGGCGGACAGGCATCTCTGGGGCCAACGTCCTGACTTTC | CASSQGRTGISGANVLTF
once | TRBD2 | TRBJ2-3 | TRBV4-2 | TGTGCCAGCAGCCAAGGGCGGGGGGGCAGGGATTTTAGCACAGATACGCAGTATTTT | CASSQGRGGRDFSTDTQYF
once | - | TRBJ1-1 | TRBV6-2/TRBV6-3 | TGTGCCAGCAGCTCATATAAACAAAGTAACACTGAAGCTTTCTTT | CASSSYKQSNTEAFF
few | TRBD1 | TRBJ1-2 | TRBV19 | TGTGCCAGTAGTATAGCCGGACAGGGAGCCGGCTACACCTTC | CASSIAGQGAGYTF
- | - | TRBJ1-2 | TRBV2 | TGTGCCAGCATTGGAGGAACGGTGACAAACTATGGCTACACCTTC | CASIGGTVTNYGYTF
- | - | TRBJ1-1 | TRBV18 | TGTGCCAGCTCTATCCGGGACAAGAACACTGAAGCTTTCTTT | CASSIRDKNTEAFF
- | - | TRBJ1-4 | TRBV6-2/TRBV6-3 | TGTGCCAGCAGTCCACGGGGGGTCCCCAATGAAAAACTGTTTTTT | CASSPRGVPNEKLFF
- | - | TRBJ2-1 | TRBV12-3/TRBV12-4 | TGTGCCAGCAGCCAACTAGTGTTCGGTGAGCAGTTCTTC | CASSQLVFGEQFF
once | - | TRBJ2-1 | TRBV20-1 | TGCAGTGCTAGTCCGAGGACCAGGGGAGGGGATGAGCAGTTCTTC | CSASPRTRGGDEQFF
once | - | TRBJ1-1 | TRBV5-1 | TGCGCCAGCAGCTTCTACAGGCACACTGAAGCTTTCTTT | CASSFYRHTEAFF
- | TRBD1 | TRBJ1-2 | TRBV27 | TGTGCCAGCAGTTTGTCCTGGGGACAGGGGAATGGCTACACCTTC | CASSLSWGQGNGYTF
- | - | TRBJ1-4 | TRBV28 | TGTGCCAGCAGTAGCGGGGGGGCAGTCAGGAGTGAAAAACTGTTTTTT | CASSSGGAVRSEKLFF
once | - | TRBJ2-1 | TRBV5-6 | TGTGCCAGCAGCCCAAGGCTTGGCGGGTTCAATGAGCAGTTCTTC | CASSPRLGGFNEQFF
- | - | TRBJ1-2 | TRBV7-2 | TGTGCCAGCAGCTTACGGCAGGTTAACTATGGCTACACCTTC | CASSLRQVNYGYTF
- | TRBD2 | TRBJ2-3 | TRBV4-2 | TGTGCCAGCAGCCCTCAGGAGTTAGCGGGAGCAAGCACAGATACGCAGTATTTT | CASSPQELAGASTDTQYF
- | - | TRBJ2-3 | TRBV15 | TGTGCCACCAGCAGGGACATACAGGGTTTAATAGTGGATACGCAGTATTTT | CATSRDIQGLIVDTQYF
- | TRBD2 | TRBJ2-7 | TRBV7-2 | TGTGCCAGCAGCCGGACTAGCGGCTCCTACGAGCAGTACTTC | CASSRTSGSYEQYF
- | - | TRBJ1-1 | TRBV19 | TGTGCCAGTATCCAAACAGGTTCGGGGGACACTGAAGCTTTCTTT | CASIQTGSGDTEAFF
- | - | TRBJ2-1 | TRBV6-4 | TGTGCCAGCAGTCCCGGGACATCCAGAGAAGAGCAGTTCTTC | CASSPGTSREEQFF
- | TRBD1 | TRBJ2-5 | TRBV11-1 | TGTGCCAGCAGCGGGGCCGGGACAGGGGGCGCGAAGACCCAGTACTTC | CASSGAGTGGAKTQYF
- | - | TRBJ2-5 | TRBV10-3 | TGTGCCATCAGTAACTCGACTGGAGGGGAGACCCAGTACTTC | CAISNSTGGETQYF
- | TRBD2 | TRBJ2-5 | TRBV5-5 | TGTGCCAGCAGCTTGGTAGCGGGAGTTGAAGAGACCCAGTACTTC | CASSLVAGVEETQYF
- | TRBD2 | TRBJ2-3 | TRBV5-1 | TGCGCCAGCTCTAGCGGAGGCACAGATACGCAGTATTTT | CASSSGGTDTQYF
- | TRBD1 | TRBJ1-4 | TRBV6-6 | TGTGCCAGCAGCCCCGGGACAGGTGATAATGAAAAACTGTTTTTT | CASSPGTGDNEKLFF
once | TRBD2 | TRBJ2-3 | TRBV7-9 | TGTGCCAGCAGCCAGAGGTCTAGCGGGGGGGCCGTCACAGATACGCAGTATTTT | CASSQRSSGGAVTDTQYF
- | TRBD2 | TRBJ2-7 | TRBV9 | TGTGCCAGCAGCGCCATAGCGGGATCCTACGAGCAGTACTTC | CASSAIAGSYEQYF
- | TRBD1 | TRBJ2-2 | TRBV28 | TGTGCCAGCAGTTTACGATGGACAGGGTCGAACACCGGGGAGCTGTTTTTT | CASSLRWTGSNTGELFF
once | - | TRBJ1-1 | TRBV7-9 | TGTGCCAGCAGGGCTGAGGACACTGAAGCTTTCTTT | CASRAEDTEAFF
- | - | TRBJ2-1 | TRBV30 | TGTGCCTGGAGTCCCTATACCAAGGAGCAGTTCTTC | CAWSPYTKEQFF
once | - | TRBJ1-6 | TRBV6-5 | TGTGCCAGCAAGGAGGAGAATTCACCCCTCCACTTT | CASKEENSPLHF
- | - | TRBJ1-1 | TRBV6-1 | TGTGCCAGCAGTAGGGGGGGGTCGAGTAGTACTGAAGCTTTCTTT | CASSRGGSSSTEAFF
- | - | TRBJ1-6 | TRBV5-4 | TGTGCCAGCAGCCTGGGAAGAGGGACATCACCCCTCCACTTT | CASSLGRGTSPLHF
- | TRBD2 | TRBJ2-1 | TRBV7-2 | TGTGCCAGCAGCCCAGATAGGGGGACTAGCGGGGGGTACAATGAGCAGTTCTTC | CASSPDRGTSGGYNEQFF
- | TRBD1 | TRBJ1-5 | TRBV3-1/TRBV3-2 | TGTGCCAGCAGCCAAGATTGGGACAGTCCCCAGCATTTT | CASSQDWDSPQHF
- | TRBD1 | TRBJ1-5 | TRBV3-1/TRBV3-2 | TGTGCCAGCAGCCAGTCTCCCGGGACAGGGGATCATCAGCCCCAGCATTTT | CASSQSPGTGDHQPQHF
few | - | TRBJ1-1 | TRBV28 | TGTGCCAGCCAAATGGGAGGGGACACTGAAGCTTTCTTT | CASQMGGDTEAFF
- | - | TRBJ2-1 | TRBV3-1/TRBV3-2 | TGTGCCAGCAGCCAAGCTTTTAGTCCCTACAATGAGCAGTTCTTC | CASSQAFSPYNEQFF